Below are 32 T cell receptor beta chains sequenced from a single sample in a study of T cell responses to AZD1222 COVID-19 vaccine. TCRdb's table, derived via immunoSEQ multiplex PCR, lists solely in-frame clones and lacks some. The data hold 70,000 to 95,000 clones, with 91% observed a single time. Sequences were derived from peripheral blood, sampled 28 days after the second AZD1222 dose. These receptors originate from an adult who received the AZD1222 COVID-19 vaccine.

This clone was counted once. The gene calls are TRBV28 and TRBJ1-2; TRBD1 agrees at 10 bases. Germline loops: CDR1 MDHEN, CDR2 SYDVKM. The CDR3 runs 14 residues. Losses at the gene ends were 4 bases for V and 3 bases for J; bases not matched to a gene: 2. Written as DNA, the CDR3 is TGTGCCAGCAGTTCCGGACAGGGGGACTATGGCTACACCTTC. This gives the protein CASSSGQGDYGYTF.

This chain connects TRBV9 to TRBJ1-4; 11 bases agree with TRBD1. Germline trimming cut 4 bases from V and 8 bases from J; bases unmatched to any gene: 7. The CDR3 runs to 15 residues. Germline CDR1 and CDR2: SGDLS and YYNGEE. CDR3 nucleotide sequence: TGTGCCAGCAGCACCCGGGACAGGGGGGAGGAAAAACTGTTTTTT. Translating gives CASSTRDRGEEKLFF.

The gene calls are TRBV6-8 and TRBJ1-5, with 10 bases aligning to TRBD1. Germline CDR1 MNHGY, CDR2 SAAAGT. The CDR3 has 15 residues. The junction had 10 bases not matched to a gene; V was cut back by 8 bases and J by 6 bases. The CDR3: CASPSGQGKGQPQHF. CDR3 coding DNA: TGTGCCAGCCCATCGGGACAGGGGAAGGGTCAGCCCCAGCATTTT.

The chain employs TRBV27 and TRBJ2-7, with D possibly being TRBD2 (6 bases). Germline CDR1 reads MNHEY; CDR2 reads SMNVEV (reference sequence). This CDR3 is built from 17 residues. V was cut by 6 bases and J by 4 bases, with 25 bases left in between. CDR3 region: CASSESSRGGNRYEQYF. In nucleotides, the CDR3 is TGTGCCAGCAGCGAGAGTTCGCGGGGCGGGAATAGGTACGAGCAGTACTTC.

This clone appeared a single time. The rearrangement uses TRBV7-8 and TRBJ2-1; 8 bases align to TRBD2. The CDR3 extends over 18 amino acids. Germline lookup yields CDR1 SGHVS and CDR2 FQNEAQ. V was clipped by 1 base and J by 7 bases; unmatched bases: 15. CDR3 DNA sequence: TGTGCCAGCAGCTTAGTTAGCGGGATCCCCGGGGGAGGGAATGAGCAGTTCTTC. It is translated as CASSLVSGIPGGGNEQFF.

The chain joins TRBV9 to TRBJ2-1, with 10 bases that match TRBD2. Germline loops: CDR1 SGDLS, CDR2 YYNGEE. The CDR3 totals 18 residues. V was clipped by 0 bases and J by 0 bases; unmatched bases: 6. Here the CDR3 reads CASSVAVSGRSSYNEQFF. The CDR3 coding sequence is TGTGCCAGCAGCGTAGCAGTTAGCGGGAGGTCCTCCTACAATGAGCAGTTCTTC.

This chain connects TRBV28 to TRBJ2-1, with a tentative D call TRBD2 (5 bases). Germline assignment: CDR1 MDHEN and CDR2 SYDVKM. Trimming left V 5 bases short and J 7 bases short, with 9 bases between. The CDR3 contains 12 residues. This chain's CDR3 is CASSTRDNEQFF. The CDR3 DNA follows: TGTGCCAGCAGTACGAGGGATAATGAGCAGTTCTTC.

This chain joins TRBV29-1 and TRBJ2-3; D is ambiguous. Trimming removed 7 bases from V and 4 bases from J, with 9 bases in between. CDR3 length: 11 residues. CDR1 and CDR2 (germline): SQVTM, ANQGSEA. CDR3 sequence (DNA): TGCAGCGCAAAGGCGGCAGATACGCAGTATTTT. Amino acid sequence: CSAKAADTQYF.

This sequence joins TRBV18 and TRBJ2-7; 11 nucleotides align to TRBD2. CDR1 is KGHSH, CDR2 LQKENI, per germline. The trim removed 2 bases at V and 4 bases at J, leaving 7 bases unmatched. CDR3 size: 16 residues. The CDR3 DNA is TGTGCCAGCTCACCAATTCAGGCTAGCGGGAGGTACGAGCAGTACTTC. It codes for CASSPIQASGRYEQYF.

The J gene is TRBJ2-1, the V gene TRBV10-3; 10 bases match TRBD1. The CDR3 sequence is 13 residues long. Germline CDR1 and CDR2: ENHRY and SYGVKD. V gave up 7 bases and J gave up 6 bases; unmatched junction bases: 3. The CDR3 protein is CAIKGQGSNEQFF. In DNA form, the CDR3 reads TGTGCCATCAAGGGACAGGGGTCCAATGAGCAGTTCTTC.

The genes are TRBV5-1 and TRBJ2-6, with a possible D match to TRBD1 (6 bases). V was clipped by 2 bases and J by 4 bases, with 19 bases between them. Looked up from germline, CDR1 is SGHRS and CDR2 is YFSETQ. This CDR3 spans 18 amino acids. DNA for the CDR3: TGCGCCAGCAGCTTTCGTGTGACAGGTGGGTTAGGGGCCAACGTCCTGACTTTC. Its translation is CASSFRVTGGLGANVLTF.

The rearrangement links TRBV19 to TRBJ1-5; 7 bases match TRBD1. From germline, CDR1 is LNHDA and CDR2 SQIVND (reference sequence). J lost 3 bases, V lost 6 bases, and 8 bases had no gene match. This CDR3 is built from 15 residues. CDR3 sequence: CASSPDRVDNQPQHF. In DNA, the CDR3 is TGTGCCAGTAGCCCAGACAGGGTTGACAATCAGCCCCAGCATTTT.

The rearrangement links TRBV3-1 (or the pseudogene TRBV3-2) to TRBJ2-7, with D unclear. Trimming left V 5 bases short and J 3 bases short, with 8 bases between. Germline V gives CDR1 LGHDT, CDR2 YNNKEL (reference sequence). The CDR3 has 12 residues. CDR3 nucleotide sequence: TGTGCCAGCAGCGCTCCCAGCTACGAGCAGTACTTC. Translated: CASSAPSYEQYF.

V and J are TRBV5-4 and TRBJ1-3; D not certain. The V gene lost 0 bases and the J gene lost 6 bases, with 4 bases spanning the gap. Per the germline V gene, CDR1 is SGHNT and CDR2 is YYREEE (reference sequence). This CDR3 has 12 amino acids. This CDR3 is CASSLGKNTIYF. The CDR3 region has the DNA TGTGCCAGCAGCTTGGGAAAAAACACCATATATTTT. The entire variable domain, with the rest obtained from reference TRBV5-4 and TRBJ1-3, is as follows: ETGVTQSPTHLIKTRGQQVTLRCSSQSGHNTVSWYQQALGQGPQFIFQYYREEENGRGNFPPRFSGLQFPNYSSELNVNALELDDSALYLCASSLGKNTIYFGEGSWLTVV.

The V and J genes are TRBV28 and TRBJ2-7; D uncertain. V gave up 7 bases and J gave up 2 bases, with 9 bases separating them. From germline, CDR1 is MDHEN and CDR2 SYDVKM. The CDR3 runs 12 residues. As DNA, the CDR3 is TGTGCCAGCACACGCGGCACCTACGAGCAGTACTTC. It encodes CASTRGTYEQYF.

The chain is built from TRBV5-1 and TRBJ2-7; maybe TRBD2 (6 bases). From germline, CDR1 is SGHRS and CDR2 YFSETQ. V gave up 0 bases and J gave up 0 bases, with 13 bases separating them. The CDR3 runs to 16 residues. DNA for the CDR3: TGCGCCAGCAGCTTGGCCGGAGGGGATGGCTCCTACGAGCAGTACTTC. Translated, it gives CASSLAGGDGSYEQYF.

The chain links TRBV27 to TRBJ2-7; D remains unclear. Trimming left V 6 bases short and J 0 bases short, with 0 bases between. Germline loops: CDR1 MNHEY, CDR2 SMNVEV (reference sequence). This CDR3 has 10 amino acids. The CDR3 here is CASSSYEQYF. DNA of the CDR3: TGTGCCAGCAGCTCCTACGAGCAGTACTTC.

The CDR3 reads CAVGGQGVQNTEAFF. In nucleotides, the CDR3 is TGTGCCGTAGGGGGACAGGGAGTACAGAACACTGAAGCTTTCTTT. The chain carries TRBV19 and TRBJ1-1; 9 bases align to TRBD1. The ends lost 11 bases at V and 1 base at J; junction bases unmatched: 11. Germline loops: CDR1 LNHDA, CDR2 SQIVND (reference sequence). The CDR3 has 15 amino acids.

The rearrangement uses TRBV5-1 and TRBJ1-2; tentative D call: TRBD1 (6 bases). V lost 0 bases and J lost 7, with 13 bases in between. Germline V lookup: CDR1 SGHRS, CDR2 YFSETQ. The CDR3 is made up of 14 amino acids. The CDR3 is CASSLEPGGAGYTF. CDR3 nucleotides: TGCGCCAGCAGCTTGGAGCCTGGGGGGGCTGGCTACACCTTC. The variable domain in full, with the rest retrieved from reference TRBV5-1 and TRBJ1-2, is KAGVTQTPRYLIKTRGQQVTLSCSPISGHRSVSWYQQTPGQGLQFLFEYFSETQRNKGNFPGRFSGRQFSNSRSEMNVSTLELGDSALYLCASSLEPGGAGYTFGSGTRLTVV.

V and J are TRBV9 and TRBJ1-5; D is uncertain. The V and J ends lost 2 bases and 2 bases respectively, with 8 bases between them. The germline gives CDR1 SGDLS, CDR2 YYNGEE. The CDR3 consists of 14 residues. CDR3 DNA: TGTGCCAGCAGCGTCGGGATGCGCAATCAGCCCCAGCATTTT. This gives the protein CASSVGMRNQPQHF.

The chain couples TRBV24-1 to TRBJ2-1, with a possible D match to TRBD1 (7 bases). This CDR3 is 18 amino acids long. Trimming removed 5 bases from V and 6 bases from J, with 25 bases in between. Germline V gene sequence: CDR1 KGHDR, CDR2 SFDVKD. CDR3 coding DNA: TGTGCCACCAGTGGACAGCCCCAGGAGGGGGCCGTCAGCAATGAGCAGTTCTTC. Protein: CATSGQPQEGAVSNEQFF.

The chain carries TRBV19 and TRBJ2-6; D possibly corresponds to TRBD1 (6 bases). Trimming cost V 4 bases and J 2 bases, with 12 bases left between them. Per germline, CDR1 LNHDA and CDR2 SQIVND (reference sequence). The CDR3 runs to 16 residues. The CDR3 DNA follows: TGTGCCAGTAGTAGACCCGGGACACCTGGGGCCAACGTCCTGACTTTC. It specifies CASSRPGTPGANVLTF.

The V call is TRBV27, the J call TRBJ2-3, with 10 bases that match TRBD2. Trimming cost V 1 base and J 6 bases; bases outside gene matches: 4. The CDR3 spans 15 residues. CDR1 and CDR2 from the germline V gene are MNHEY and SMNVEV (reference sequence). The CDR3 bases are TGTGCCAGCAGTTTATTGAGCGGGAGGGGGGATACGCAGTATTTT. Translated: CASSLLSGRGDTQYF.

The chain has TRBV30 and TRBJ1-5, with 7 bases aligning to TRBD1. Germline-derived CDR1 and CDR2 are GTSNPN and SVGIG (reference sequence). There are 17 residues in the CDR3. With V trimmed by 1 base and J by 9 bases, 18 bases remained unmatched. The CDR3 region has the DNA TGTGCCTGGAGTGCAAACGACCGGGACAGTGATCTTTGGCCCCAGCATTTT. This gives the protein CAWSANDRDSDLWPQHF.

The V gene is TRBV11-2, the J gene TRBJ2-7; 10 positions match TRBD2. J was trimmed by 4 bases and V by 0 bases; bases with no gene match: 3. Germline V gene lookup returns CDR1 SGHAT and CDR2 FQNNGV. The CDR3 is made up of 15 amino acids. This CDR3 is CASSLEGTSVYEQYF. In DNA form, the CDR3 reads TGTGCCAGCAGCTTAGAAGGGACTAGCGTGTACGAGCAGTACTTC. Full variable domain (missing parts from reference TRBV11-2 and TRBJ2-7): EAGVAQSPRYKIIEKRQSVAFWCNPISGHATLYWYQQILGQGPKLLIQFQNNGVVDDSQLPKDRFSAERLKGVDSTLKIQPAKLEDSAVYLCASSLEGTSVYEQYFGPGTRLTVT.

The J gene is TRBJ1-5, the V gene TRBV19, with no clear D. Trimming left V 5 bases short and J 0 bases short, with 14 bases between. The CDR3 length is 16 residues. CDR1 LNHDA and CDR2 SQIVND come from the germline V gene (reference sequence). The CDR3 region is CASSPTRSISNQPQHF. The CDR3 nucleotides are TGTGCCAGTAGTCCAACTCGTTCCATTAGCAATCAGCCCCAGCATTTT.

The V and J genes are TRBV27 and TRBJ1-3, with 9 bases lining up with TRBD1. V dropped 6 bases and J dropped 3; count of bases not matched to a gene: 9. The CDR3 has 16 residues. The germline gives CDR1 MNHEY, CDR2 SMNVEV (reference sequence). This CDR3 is CASSETGTGFGNTIYF. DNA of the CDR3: TGTGCCAGCAGCGAGACCGGGACAGGGTTTGGAAACACCATATATTTT.

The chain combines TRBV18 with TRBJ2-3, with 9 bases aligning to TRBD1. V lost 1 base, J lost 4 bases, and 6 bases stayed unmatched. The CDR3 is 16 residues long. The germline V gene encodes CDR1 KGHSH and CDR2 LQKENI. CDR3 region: CASSPLSQGAADTQYF. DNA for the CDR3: TGTGCCAGCTCACCACTCTCACAGGGGGCCGCAGATACGCAGTATTTT.

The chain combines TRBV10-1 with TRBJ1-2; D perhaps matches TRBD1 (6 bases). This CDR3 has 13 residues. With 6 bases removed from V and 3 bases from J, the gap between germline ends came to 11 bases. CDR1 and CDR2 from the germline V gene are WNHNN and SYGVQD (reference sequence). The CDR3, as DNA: TGCGCCAGCAGGGACAGTTTCTACTATGGCTACACCTTC. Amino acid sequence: CASRDSFYYGYTF.

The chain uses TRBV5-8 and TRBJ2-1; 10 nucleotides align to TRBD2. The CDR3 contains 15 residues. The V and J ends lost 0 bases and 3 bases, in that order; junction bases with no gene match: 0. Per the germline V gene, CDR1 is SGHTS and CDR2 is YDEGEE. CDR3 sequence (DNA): TGTGCCAGCAGCTTGGGACTAGCGGGCTACAATGAGCAGTTCTTC. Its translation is CASSLGLAGYNEQFF.

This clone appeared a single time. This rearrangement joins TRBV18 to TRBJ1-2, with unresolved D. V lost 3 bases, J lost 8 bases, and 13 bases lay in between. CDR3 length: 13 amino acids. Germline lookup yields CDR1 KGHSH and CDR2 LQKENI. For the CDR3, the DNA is TGTGCCAGCTCACCCACCCCGATGGAGGGCTACACCTTC. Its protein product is CASSPTPMEGYTF.

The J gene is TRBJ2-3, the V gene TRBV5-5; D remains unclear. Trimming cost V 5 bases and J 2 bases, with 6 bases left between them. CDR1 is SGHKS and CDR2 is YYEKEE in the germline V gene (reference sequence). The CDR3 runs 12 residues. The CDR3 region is CASRSYTDTQYF. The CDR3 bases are TGTGCCAGCAGATCTTACACAGATACGCAGTATTTT.